Below are 30 T cell receptor beta chains sequenced from a single sample in a study of cytomegalovirus exposure and HLA in healthy donors. The study ran its PCR with 60 Vbeta and 13 Jbeta primers. TCRdb's copy holds only in-frame clones and misses some; the assay was immunoSEQ multiplex PCR. This sample has roughly 110,000 clones; roughly 82% occur once, and the top ten carry 2.5% to 3%. The sequencing sample was made of PBMCs. The source of these receptors is a male donor in good health and CMV-seropositive.

The chain carries TRBV28 and TRBJ1-4, with D possibly matching TRBD1 (6 bases). Trimming pared 10 bases from V and 6 bases from J, leaving 15 bases between. This CDR3 is 13 amino acids long. CDR1 and CDR2 (germline): MDHEN, SYDVKM. The CDR3 region has the DNA TGTGCCATCCGCCAGGGGCCGGATGAAAAACTGTTTTTT. Its translation is CAIRQGPDEKLFF.

V and J are TRBV5-1 and TRBJ2-1; perhaps TRBD2 as D (6 bases). In germline, CDR1 is SGHRS, CDR2 YFSETQ. This CDR3 comprises 15 residues. Trimming removed 1 base at V and 1 base at J, with 9 bases between. CDR3 loop: CASSLIGGSYNEQFF. The CDR3 coding sequence is TGCGCCAGCAGCTTGATTGGGGGGTCCTACAATGAGCAGTTCTTC.

The chain is built from TRBV18 and TRBJ2-2, with TRBD2 matching over 10 bases. Germline V CDR1 and CDR2: KGHSH, LQKENI. This CDR3 spans 17 amino acids. V dropped 2 bases and J dropped 1; count of bases not matched to a gene: 4. The DNA of the CDR3 is TGTGCCAGCTCACCAACGCTAGCGGGAGTGAACACCGGGGAGCTGTTTTTT. This sequence encodes CASSPTLAGVNTGELFF.

This clone has only one observation. V is TRBV29-1 and J is TRBJ2-3; TRBD2 might be the D (5 bases). The CDR3 runs to 14 residues. V lost 6 bases to trimming and J lost 5 bases, with 18 bases between them. Germline V lookup: CDR1 SQVTM, CDR2 ANQGSEA. The chain's CDR3 is CSVGESLVLDTQYF. For the CDR3, the DNA is TGCAGCGTCGGGGAAAGTCTAGTCCTAGATACGCAGTATTTT.

This clone was picked up one time. The chain has TRBV4-1 and TRBJ1-5; TRBD1 matches at 9 bases. The trim removed 4 bases at V and 5 bases at J, leaving 6 bases unmatched. Germline V gene lookup returns CDR1 MGHRA and CDR2 YSYEKL. There are 15 residues in the CDR3. CDR3 coding DNA: TGCGCCAGCAGCCGCGGGACAGGGTGGGATCAGCCCCAGCATTTT. This gives the protein CASSRGTGWDQPQHF.

This clone showed up just a few times. This sequence joins TRBV30 and TRBJ2-2; 7 bases align to TRBD2. Germline V gene lookup returns CDR1 GTSNPN and CDR2 SVGIG (reference sequence). V lost 2 bases and J lost 8; bases outside the gene matches: 5. The CDR3 extends over 13 amino acids. The CDR3 reads CAWSIAGWGELFF. The CDR3 bases are TGTGCCTGGAGTATAGCGGGCTGGGGGGAGCTGTTTTTT.

The chain combines TRBV29-1 with TRBJ1-5, with TRBD1 matching over 7 bases. The germline CDR1 and CDR2 sequences are SQVTM and ANQGSEA. Trimming removed 5 bases from V and 2 bases from J; junction bases left unmatched: 9. The CDR3 has 15 residues. Here the CDR3 DNA reads TGCAGCGTTACGACCGGACAGGAGGGCAATCAGCCCCAGCATTTT. It specifies CSVTTGQEGNQPQHF.

The rearrangement joins TRBV4-1 to TRBJ2-7; 8 bases are shared with TRBD2. V lost 0 bases to trimming and J lost 3 bases; unmatched junction nucleotides: 4. This CDR3 is 15 amino acids long. Germline CDR1 is MGHRA and CDR2 is YSYEKL. CDR3 nucleotide sequence: TGCGCCAGCAGCCAAGATCGGGGGGGGAGCTACGAGCAGTACTTC. It codes for CASSQDRGGSYEQYF.

The chain has TRBV4-2 and TRBJ2-7, with 10 bases matching TRBD1. Germline CDR1 and CDR2: LGHNA and YNFKEQ. Losses at the gene ends were 0 bases for V and 4 bases for J; bases not matched to a gene: 3. There are 15 residues in the CDR3. CDR3 protein: CASSQDRDRGYEQYF. The CDR3, as DNA: TGTGCCAGCAGCCAAGATCGGGACAGGGGATACGAGCAGTACTTC.

This chain joins TRBV27 and TRBJ2-3, with 8 bases matching TRBD2. V gave up 2 bases and J gave up 0 bases; unmatched junction bases: 7. Looked up from germline, CDR1 is MNHEY and CDR2 is SMNVEV (reference sequence). The CDR3 covers 17 residues. This CDR3 reads CASSLLLAGTSTDTQYF. The CDR3 nucleotides read TGTGCCAGCAGTTTACTATTAGCGGGAACTAGCACAGATACGCAGTATTTT.

V usage is TRBV6-5 and J usage is TRBJ2-3; D call uncertain. Trimming pared 5 bases from V and 2 bases from J, leaving 8 bases between. The CDR3 has 13 residues. The germline CDR1 and CDR2 sequences are MNHEY and SVGAGI. The chain's CDR3 is CASSPYNTDTQYF. The CDR3 DNA reads TGTGCCAGCAGTCCATACAACACAGATACGCAGTATTTT.

The chain joins TRBV7-2 to TRBJ1-1; maybe TRBD1 (5 bases). The CDR3 extends over 15 amino acids. V was clipped by 5 bases and J by 1 base, with 14 bases between them. Germline V gene data show CDR1 as SGHTA and CDR2 as FQGNSA. The CDR3 DNA reads as TGTGCCAGCAGCCAATCAGGGATTCCGAACACTGAAGCTTTCTTT. This translates into CASSQSGIPNTEAFF.

The chain joins TRBV28 to TRBJ2-2; 8 bases fit TRBD2. Trimming at V came to 9 bases and at J to 5 bases, leaving 8 bases not matched to a gene. Germline V gene data show CDR1 as MDHEN and CDR2 as SYDVKM. The CDR3 is 14 residues long. The CDR3 reads CASSVAGWTGELFF. The DNA of the CDR3 is TGTGCCAGTTCCGTAGCGGGGTGGACCGGGGAGCTGTTTTTT.

The chain recombines TRBV7-9 with TRBJ2-5; possible D gene TRBD1, 6 bases. V was shortened by 7 bases and J by 1 base, with 10 bases between the two germline ends. Germline loops: CDR1 SEHNR, CDR2 FQNEAQ (reference sequence). There are 13 residues in the CDR3. In DNA form, the CDR3 reads TGTGCCAGCATGAGGGGGATCCAAGAGACCCAGTACTTC. It is translated as CASMRGIQETQYF. Full variable domain (outside the CDR3, taken from reference TRBV7-9 and TRBJ2-5): DTGVSQNPRHKITKRGQNVTFRCDPISEHNRLYWYRQTLGQGPEFLTYFQNEAQLEKSRLLSDRFSAERPKGSFSTLEIQRTEQGDSAMYLCASMRGIQETQYFGPGTRLLVL.

This chain links TRBV19 with TRBJ2-7, with D possibly TRBD2 on 5 matching bases. Trimming took off 4 bases at V and 2 bases at J, with 18 bases between the two ends. The CDR3 is made up of 16 amino acids. Germline CDR1 reads LNHDA; CDR2 reads SQIVND (reference sequence). The CDR3 sequence: CASSTGWERAPYEQYF. In DNA form, the CDR3 reads TGTGCCAGTAGTACGGGGTGGGAGAGGGCCCCCTACGAGCAGTACTTC.

The chain employs TRBV27 and TRBJ2-5, with 7 bases fitting TRBD2. The V segment lost 4 bases and the J segment 4 bases; nucleotides outside the gene matches: 6. Germline V gene lookup returns CDR1 MNHEY and CDR2 SMNVEV (reference sequence). This CDR3 contains 14 residues. CDR3 region: CASSYGGLVETQYF. In DNA form, the CDR3 reads TGTGCCAGCAGTTACGGGGGGTTGGTAGAGACCCAGTACTTC.

This chain uses TRBV4-2 with TRBJ2-5; the D gene is possibly TRBD2 (6 bases). Germline V gene lookup returns CDR1 LGHNA and CDR2 YNFKEQ. The V end was cut by 1 base, the J end by 4 bases, with 10 bases between. CDR3 length: 14 residues. The chain's CDR3 is CASSQARRGETQYF. Written as DNA, the CDR3 is TGTGCCAGCAGCCAAGCGAGGAGGGGAGAGACCCAGTACTTC.

The chain has TRBV28 and TRBJ1-2, with a weak D call TRBD1 (5 bases). Between the trimmed V and J ends, which lost 6 bases and 1 base, there was a span of 15 bases. Germline V gene lookup returns CDR1 MDHEN and CDR2 SYDVKM. The CDR3 spans 15 residues. CDR3 loop: CASSSDSARNYGYTF. The CDR3 nucleotides read TGTGCCAGCAGCTCAGACAGCGCACGTAACTATGGCTACACCTTC.

The rearrangement joins TRBV7-8 to TRBJ1-6; D may be TRBD1 (5 bases). The germline V gene encodes CDR1 SGHVS and CDR2 FQNEAQ. This CDR3 has 16 amino acids. Deletions cut 5 bases from V and 2 bases from J, with 13 bases between. This CDR3 is CASSQTGLPYNSPLHF. The CDR3, as DNA: TGTGCCAGCAGCCAAACAGGCTTACCCTATAATTCACCCCTCCACTTT.

The gene calls are TRBV6-5 and TRBJ2-7, with a tentative D call TRBD1 (6 bases). V lost 8 bases and J 1 base, leaving 18 bases between the germline ends. CDR1 and CDR2 from the germline V gene are MNHEY and SVGAGI. The CDR3 consists of 15 residues. The CDR3: CASGLGAGESYEQYF. CDR3 DNA: TGTGCCAGCGGATTAGGGGCAGGGGAATCCTACGAGCAGTACTTC.

The chain has TRBV14 and TRBJ2-7; no clear D gene. CDR1 is SGHDN, CDR2 FVKESK, per germline. CDR3 length: 12 amino acids. V lost 2 bases and J 0 bases, leaving 2 bases between the germline ends. The CDR3 loop reads CASSQYSYEQYF. For the CDR3, the DNA is TGTGCCAGCAGCCAATACTCCTACGAGCAGTACTTC.

This chain connects TRBV28 to TRBJ1-4; D perhaps matches TRBD1 (5 bases). CDR3 length equals 12 residues. Per germline, CDR1 MDHEN and CDR2 SYDVKM. The V and J ends lost 11 bases and 6 bases respectively, with 13 bases between them. The DNA of the CDR3 is TGTGCCGCAGGGACTAGCGATGAAAAACTGTTTTTT. This encodes CAAGTSDEKLFF. The whole variable domain, remainder taken from reference TRBV28 and TRBJ1-4, is DVKVTQSSRYLVKRTGEKVFLECVQDMDHENMFWYRQDPGLGLRLIYFSYDVKMKEKGDIPEGYSVSREKKERFSLILESASTNQTSMYLCAAGTSDEKLFFGSGTQLSVL.

This clone has a single count. This chain uses TRBV19 with TRBJ1-3; TRBD1 matches 7 bases. This CDR3 region has 15 residues. Trimming took 5 bases from V and 2 from J; bases not matched to a gene: 6. CDR1 LNHDA and CDR2 SQIVND come from the germline V gene (reference sequence). The CDR3 reads CASSSPGTAGNTIYF. The CDR3 coding sequence is TGTGCCAGTAGTTCCCCCGGGACAGCTGGAAACACCATATATTTT.

Regarding this clone: Relative to the germline gene, one junction end is altered; a read error may explain this. The V gene is TRBV19, the J gene TRBJ1-5, with D perhaps TRBD1 (5 bases). CDR3 length: 13 residues. Per the germline V gene, CDR1 is LNHDA and CDR2 is SQIVND (reference sequence). CDR3 in DNA: TGTGCCAGTAGTATCCTGGGGGGTCAGCCCCAGAATTTT. Its translation: CASSILGGQPQNF.

This rearrangement joins TRBV2 to TRBJ2-7; TRBD2 aligns across 10 bases. CDR1 SNHLY and CDR2 FYNNEI come from the germline V gene. V trimming: 1 base; J trimming: 6 bases; junction bases outside the gene matches: 3. The CDR3 runs 14 residues. Here the CDR3 reads CASSEGTSGREQYF. CDR3 DNA: TGTGCCAGCAGTGAAGGGACTAGCGGCCGCGAGCAGTACTTC. Supplemented by reference TRBV2 and TRBJ2-7, the full variable domain reads EPEVTQTPSHQVTQMGQEVILRCVPISNHLYFYWYRQILGQKVEFLVSFYNNEISEKSEIFDDQFSVERPDGSNFTLKIRSTKLEDSAMYFCASSEGTSGREQYFGPGTRLTVT.

This clone was recorded only once. The rearrangement uses TRBV9 and TRBJ2-2, with 8 bases lining up with TRBD1. This CDR3 is 16 amino acids long. With V trimmed by 0 bases and J by 4 bases, 5 bases remained unmatched. The germline V gene encodes CDR1 SGDLS and CDR2 YYNGEE. CDR3 nucleotides: TGTGCCAGCAGCGTAGAGGCCAGGGGGCCCACCGGGGAGCTGTTTTTT. The encoded protein is CASSVEARGPTGELFF. The complete variable domain, with remaining parts taken from reference TRBV9 and TRBJ2-2, reads DSGVTQTPKHLITATGQRVTLRCSPRSGDLSVYWYQQSLDQGLQFLIQYYNGEERAKGNILERFSAQQFPDLHSELNLSSLELGDSALYFCASSVEARGPTGELFFGEGSRLTVL.

Only one count was recorded for this clone. The gene calls are TRBV28 and TRBJ1-1; D is ambiguous. Per the germline V gene, CDR1 is MDHEN and CDR2 is SYDVKM. The CDR3 is 20 residues long. V was clipped by 6 bases and J by 0 bases, with 29 bases between them. The CDR3: CASSPLLRPGRGLLNTEAFF. For the CDR3, the DNA is TGTGCCAGCAGCCCTCTTCTTAGACCCGGCAGAGGACTCTTGAACACTGAAGCTTTCTTT.

The chain links TRBV10-2 to TRBJ2-5, with a possible D match to TRBD2 (5 bases). V gave up 2 bases and J gave up 5 bases, with 12 bases separating them. The CDR3 consists of 14 residues. Germline CDR1 is WSHSY and CDR2 is SAAADI. Written as DNA, the CDR3 is TGCGCCAGCAGTGAGAGAGGGAAATGGGAGACCCAGTACTTC. Protein: CASSERGKWETQYF.

J is TRBJ2-1 and V is TRBV11-2; TRBD2 agrees at 13 bases. This CDR3 has 19 residues. Germline values: CDR1 SGHAT, CDR2 FQNNGV. J was trimmed by 0 bases and V by 0 bases; bases with no gene match: 5. The CDR3: CASSLDRRLAGGSYNEQFF. The CDR3 nucleotides read TGTGCCAGCAGCTTAGATCGGAGACTAGCGGGAGGCTCCTACAATGAGCAGTTCTTC.

In this sample, this clone turned up a few times. This chain uses TRBV6-5 with TRBJ2-7; 11 bases are a match to TRBD1. The CDR3 spans 16 residues. Unmatched junction bases numbered 6, after V lost 0 bases and J lost 5 bases. Germline V gene sequence: CDR1 MNHEY, CDR2 SVGAGI. For the CDR3, the DNA is TGTGCCAGCAGTTACTCGGGACAGGGGGGCCAGAACGAGCAGTACTTC. It is translated as CASSYSGQGGQNEQYF.